This TCR beta chain was documented in a study of PD-1 blockade in classical Hodgkin lymphoma. Study-wide points: Baseline TCR diversity was reportedly lower in newly diagnosed patients than in healthy donors. It was reported as lower still in relapsed/refractory patients.

For this clone: What it recognizes is unknown.

Only in-frame clones appear in the TCRdb table, and some are missing; sequencing was by immunoSEQ multiplex PCR. The table includes roughly 20,000 clones, approximately 94% detected once. Time point described: newly diagnosed, previously untreated cHL patient sample. The CDR3 loop spans 14 amino acids. The germline CDR1 and CDR2 sequences are SGHAT and FQNNGV. The V gene end was trimmed by 7 bases and the J gene end by 6 bases; junction bases not matched to a gene: 9. The TCR comes from a human donor with classical Hodgkin lymphoma. The chain links TRBV11-2 to TRBJ2-4, with 7 bases lining up with TRBD1. The sequenced material came from peripheral blood mononuclear cells (PBMCs). The CDR3, as DNA: TGTGCCAGCACCACCAGACAGGGCGGAAACATTCAGTACTTC. This gives the protein CASTTRQGGNIQYF.